This is a list of T cell receptor beta chains from one sample in a study of cytomegalovirus exposure and HLA in healthy donors. The assay was immunoSEQ multiplex PCR, and TCRdb's table has in-frame clones only and misses some. This sample carries fewer than 200,000 clones, approximately 77% of them seen once, and the ten largest clones take over 1.1%. The source material was PBMCs. Every receptor here comes from a man in his late teens or twenties in good health and CMV-seronegative. The CDR3 runs from the conserved cysteine through the conserved F or W. The D gene is left open where the match is weak. Size is stated for part of the rows, as once, few or many counts, or as a class when the clone is expanded.

TRBV7-2	NA	TRBJ2-3	NA	TGTGCCAGCAGCTTAGCGCTAGCCAGATCTACGCAGTATTTT	CASSLALARSTQYF
TRBV10-3	NA	TRBJ1-1	NA	TGTGCCATCAGTGAAACAACGATGAACACTGAAGCTTTCTTT	CAISETTMNTEAFF
TRBV15	NA	TRBJ1-2	few	TGTGCCACCAGTCCGGGGAGGCGGGACTATGGCTACACCTTC	CATSPGRRDYGYTF
TRBV9	TRBD2	TRBJ2-1	NA	TGTGCCAGCAGCGTAGAGGCTAGCGGGGCGAATGAGCAGTTCTTC	CASSVEASGANEQFF
TRBV18	TRBD1	TRBJ2-5	NA	TGTGCCAGCTCACGCCGGACAGGGGTGGGGGAGACCCAGTACTTC	CASSRRTGVGETQYF
TRBV6-6	NA	TRBJ2-7	NA	TGTGCCAGCAGCCTCCCCCGATTGGCGGGACGGGAGCAGTACTTC	CASSLPRLAGREQYF
TRBV4-1	TRBD2	TRBJ2-7	NA	TGCGCCAGCAGCCCGGGACTAGCGGGAGAGTACGAGCAGTACTTC	CASSPGLAGEYEQYF
TRBV6-5	NA	TRBJ1-1	few	TGTGCCAGCACCGACGTGGAGGGGTGGGCTTTCTTT	CASTDVEGWAFF
TRBV23-1	NA	TRBJ1-1	NA	TGCGCCAGCACCCGGCGGGGGCGGATGAACACTGAAGCTTTCTTT	CASTRRGRMNTEAFF
TRBV5-4	TRBD1	TRBJ2-1	NA	TGTGCCAGCAGTCCTACAGGGGCCGCGAACAATGAGCAGTTCTTC	CASSPTGAANNEQFF
TRBV5-4	TRBD1	TRBJ1-2	NA	TGTGCCAGCAGCTTGGGGACAGGGGGCGACCCCCCTTATGGCTACACCTTC	CASSLGTGGDPPYGYTF
TRBV7-2	TRBD2	TRBJ2-3	few	TGTGCCAGCAGCTTAGGACTAGCAGGGACTAGCACAGATACGCAGTATTTT	CASSLGLAGTSTDTQYF
TRBV10-3	TRBD2	TRBJ2-7	NA	TGTGCCATCAGTGATGAGGGTTGGGGGGGGATGTACGAGCAGTACTTC	CAISDEGWGGMYEQYF
TRBV5-4	TRBD2	TRBJ2-7	few	TGTGCCAGCAGCCGGACTAGCGGGAGTGTCAACGAGCAGTACTTC	CASSRTSGSVNEQYF
TRBV10-3	NA	TRBJ2-5	NA	TGTGCCATCATGGAGCCCCGAGAAGAGACCCAGTACTTC	CAIMEPREETQYF
TRBV5-8	TRBD1	TRBJ1-2	NA	TGTGCCAGCAGCTTTCCCCGACAGGGGGACTATGGCTACACCTTC	CASSFPRQGDYGYTF
TRBV7-2	NA	TRBJ1-4	few	TGTGCCAGCAGCATCCGGGGGAGTACCGAAAAACTGTTTTTT	CASSIRGSTEKLFF
TRBV6-1	NA	TRBJ2-4	NA	TGTGCCAGCAGCCTACCGGGGGCCAAAAACATTCAGTACTTC	CASSLPGAKNIQYF